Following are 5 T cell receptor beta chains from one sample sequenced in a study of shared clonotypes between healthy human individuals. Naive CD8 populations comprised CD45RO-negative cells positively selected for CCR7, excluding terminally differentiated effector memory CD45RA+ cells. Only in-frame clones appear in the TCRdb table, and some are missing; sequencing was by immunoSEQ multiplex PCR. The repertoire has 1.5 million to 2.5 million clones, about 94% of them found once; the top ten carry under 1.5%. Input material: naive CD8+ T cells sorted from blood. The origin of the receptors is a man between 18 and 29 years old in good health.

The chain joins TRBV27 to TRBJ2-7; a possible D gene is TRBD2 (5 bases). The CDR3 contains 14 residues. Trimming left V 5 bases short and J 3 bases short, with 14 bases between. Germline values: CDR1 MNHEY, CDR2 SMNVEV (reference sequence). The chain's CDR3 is CASSIRTGVYEQYF. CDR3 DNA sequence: TGTGCCAGCAGTATTAGGACTGGCGTCTACGAGCAGTACTTC.

Written as DNA, the CDR3 is TGTGCCAGCAGCGACGGGTCAACTAATGAAAAACTGTTTTTT. Amino acids: CASSDGSTNEKLFF. The V and J genes are TRBV9 and TRBJ1-4; D is ambiguous. Germline values: CDR1 SGDLS, CDR2 YYNGEE. The V end was cut by 3 bases, the J end by 0 bases, with 6 bases between. The CDR3 contains 14 residues.

Written as DNA, the CDR3 is TGTGCCAGTAGTGAGGGATGGGTTACATACAATGAGCAGTTCTTC. Its protein product is CASSEGWVTYNEQFF. V and J are TRBV19 and TRBJ2-1, with a tentative D call TRBD2 (5 bases). The CDR3 is 15 amino acids. The V end was cut by 5 bases, the J end by 4 bases, with 15 bases between. Germline V gene sequence: CDR1 LNHDA, CDR2 SQIVND (reference sequence).

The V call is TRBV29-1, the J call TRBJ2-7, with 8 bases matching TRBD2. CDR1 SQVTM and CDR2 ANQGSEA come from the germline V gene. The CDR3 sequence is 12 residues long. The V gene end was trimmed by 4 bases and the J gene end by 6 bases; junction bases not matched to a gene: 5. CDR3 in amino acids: CSVGGSGGEQYF. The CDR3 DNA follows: TGCAGCGTTGGGGGGAGCGGGGGCGAGCAGTACTTC.

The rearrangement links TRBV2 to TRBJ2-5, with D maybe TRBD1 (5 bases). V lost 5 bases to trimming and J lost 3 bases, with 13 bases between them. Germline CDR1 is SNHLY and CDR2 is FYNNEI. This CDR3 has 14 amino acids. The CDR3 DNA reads TGTGCCAGCAGTAACTCACCGACAGAAGAGACCCAGTACTTC. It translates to CASSNSPTEETQYF.